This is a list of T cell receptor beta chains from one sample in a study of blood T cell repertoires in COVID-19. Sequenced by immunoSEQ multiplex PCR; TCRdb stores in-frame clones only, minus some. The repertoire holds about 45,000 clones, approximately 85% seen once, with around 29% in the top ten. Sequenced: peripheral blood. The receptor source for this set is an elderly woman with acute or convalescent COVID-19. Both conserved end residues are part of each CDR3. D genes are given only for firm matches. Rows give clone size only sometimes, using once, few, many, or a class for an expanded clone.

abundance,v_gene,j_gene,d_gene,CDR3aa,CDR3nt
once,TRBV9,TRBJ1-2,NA,CASSGIAGDGYTF,TGTGCCAGCAGCGGAATAGCAGGGGATGGCTACACCTTC
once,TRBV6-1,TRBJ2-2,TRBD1,CAGRQGGGELFF,TGTGCCGGTAGACAGGGCGGCGGGGAGCTGTTTTTT
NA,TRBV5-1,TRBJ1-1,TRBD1,CASRHEGASTEAFF,TGCGCCAGCAGACACGAGGGGGCTAGCACTGAAGCTTTCTTT
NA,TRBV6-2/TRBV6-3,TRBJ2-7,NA,CASSFETTYEQYF,TGTGCCAGCAGTTTCGAGACTACCTACGAGCAGTACTTC
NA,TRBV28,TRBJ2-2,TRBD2,CASSSHGGGPFDTGELFF,TGTGCCAGCAGTTCCCATGGGGGAGGGCCTTTTGACACCGGGGAGCTGTTTTTT
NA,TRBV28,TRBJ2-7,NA,CASRVFTGSYEQYF,TGTGCCAGCCGGGTCTTCACAGGTAGCTACGAGCAGTACTTC
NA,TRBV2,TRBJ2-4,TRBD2,CASSDGSSGRVWAKNIQYF,TGTGCCAGCAGTGATGGTAGTAGCGGGAGGGTTTGGGCCAAAAACATTCAGTACTTC
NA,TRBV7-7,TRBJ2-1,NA,CASSFGFTKGEHNEQFF,TGTGCCAGCAGCTTCGGCTTTACTAAGGGGGAACACAATGAGCAGTTCTTC
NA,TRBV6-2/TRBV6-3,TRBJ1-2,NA,CASSRGGLKGYTF,TGTGCCAGCAGTCGGGGAGGATTGAAGGGCTACACCTTC
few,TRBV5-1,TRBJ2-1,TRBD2,CASSLRVSSGSNEQFF,TGCGCCAGCAGCTTGAGAGTGTCTAGCGGGAGCAATGAGCAGTTCTTC
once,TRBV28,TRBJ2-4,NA,CASSSPRWKNIQYF,TGTGCCAGCTCAAGTCCTAGGTGGAAAAACATTCAGTACTTC
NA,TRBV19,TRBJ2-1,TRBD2,CASSIGARGGLAGMGPEREQFF,TGTGCCAGTAGTATAGGGGCCAGGGGAGGACTAGCGGGAATGGGGCCTGAACGAGAGCAGTTCTTC
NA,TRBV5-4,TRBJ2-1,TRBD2,CASSASGSYYNEQFF,TGTGCCAGCAGCGCGAGCGGGAGTTACTACAATGAGCAGTTCTTC
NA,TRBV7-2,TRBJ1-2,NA,CASSSPGQPWGGYTF,TGTGCCAGCAGCTCCCCCGGACAGCCCTGGGGAGGCTACACCTTC
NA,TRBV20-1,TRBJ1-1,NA,CSAPNMNVAFF,TGCAGTGCCCCGAACATGAATGTCGCTTTCTTT
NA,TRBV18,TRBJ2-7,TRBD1,CASSGQGGYEQYF,TGTGCCAGCTCAGGACAGGGGGGCTACGAGCAGTACTTC
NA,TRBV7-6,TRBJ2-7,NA,CASSARGYEQYF,TGTGCCAGCAGCGCCCGGGGGTACGAGCAGTACTTC